This entry concerns a single TCR beta chain. Its antigen remains unknown. This sample was taken from a study of cytomegalovirus exposure and HLA in healthy donors. For the study at large: Counted in an early data release were approximately 85 million unique TCRs from HLA-typed donors.

Study-level findings and limits: Per published reports, the classifier diagnosed cytomegalovirus status with high specificity and sensitivity. The authors later found most CMV-associated TCR beta chains appeared HLA-restricted.

Use of 60 Vbeta and 13 Jbeta primers characterized the PCR. Method: immunoSEQ multiplex PCR; TCRdb's copy keeps in-frame clones and lacks some. This sample has approximately 54,000 clones, with approximately 82% found just once. Germline-derived CDR1 and CDR2 are SGHAT and FQNNGV. V was shortened by 8 bases and J by 7 bases, with 20 bases between the two germline ends. This CDR3 contains 14 residues. Healthy bone marrow donors made up the donors. This receptor was taken from a woman aged 18 to 35 in good health and CMV-seronegative. The material sequenced was PBMCs. The chain uses TRBV11-2 and TRBJ1-2; D ambiguous. CDR3 residues: CASGRPYGSSGYTF. CDR3 nucleotides: TGTGCCAGCGGGCGTCCCTATGGGTCCTCTGGCTACACCTTC. Together with reference TRBV11-2 and TRBJ1-2, the CDR3 gives the full variable domain: EAGVAQSPRYKIIEKRQSVAFWCNPISGHATLYWYQQILGQGPKLLIQFQNNGVVDDSQLPKDRFSAERLKGVDSTLKIQPAKLEDSAVYLCASGRPYGSSGYTFGSGTRLTVV.